This TCR beta chain was sequenced in a study of blood T cell repertoires in COVID-19. V lost 3 bases, J lost 1 base, and 12 bases lay in between. The CDR3 covers 14 residues. The germline CDR1 and CDR2 sequences are DFQATT and SNEGSKA (reference sequence). The data were produced by immunoSEQ multiplex PCR, yet TCRdb's version contains in-frame clones alone and is incomplete. The sample has about 300,000 clones; approximately 88% are singletons. Source material: peripheral blood. This clonotype was sampled from a woman in her twenties or thirties who had recovered from COVID-19. V usage is TRBV20-1 and J usage is TRBJ1-2; D call uncertain. The DNA for the CDR3 is TGCAGTGCTAGTACCCCCTACGGTAACTATGGCTACACCTTC. Its protein product is CSASTPYGNYGYTF.